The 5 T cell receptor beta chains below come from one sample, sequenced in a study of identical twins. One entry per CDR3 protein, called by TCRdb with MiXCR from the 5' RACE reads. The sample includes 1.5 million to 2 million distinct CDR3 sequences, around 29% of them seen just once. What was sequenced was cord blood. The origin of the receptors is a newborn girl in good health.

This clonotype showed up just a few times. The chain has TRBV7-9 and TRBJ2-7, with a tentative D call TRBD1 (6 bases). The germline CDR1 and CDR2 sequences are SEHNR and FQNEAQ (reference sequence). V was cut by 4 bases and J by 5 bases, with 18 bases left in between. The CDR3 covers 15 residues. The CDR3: CASSSGTSQMDEQYF. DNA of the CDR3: TGTGCCAGCAGCTCCGGGACATCCCAAATGGACGAGCAGTACTTC.

Here the CDR3 DNA reads TGCAGCGTTGGCCGGGCTTGGACTGAAGCTTTCTTT. Translation gives CSVGRAWTEAFF. This chain joins TRBV29-1 and TRBJ1-1; D unclear. The CDR3 has 12 residues. Germline V gene data show CDR1 as SQVTM and CDR2 as ANQGSEA. Trimming took off 4 bases at V and 5 bases at J, with 11 bases between the two ends. Variable domain in full (rest from reference TRBV29-1 and TRBJ1-1): SAVISQKPSRDICQRGTSLTIQCQVDSQVTMMFWYRQQPGQSLTLIATANQGSEATYESGFVIDKFPISRPNLTFSTLTVSNMSPEDSSIYLCSVGRAWTEAFFGQGTRLTVV.

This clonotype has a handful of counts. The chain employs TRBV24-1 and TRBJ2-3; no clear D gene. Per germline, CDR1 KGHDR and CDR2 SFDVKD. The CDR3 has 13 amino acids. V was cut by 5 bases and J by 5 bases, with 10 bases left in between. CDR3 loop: CATSGSPGDTQYF. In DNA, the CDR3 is TGTGCCACCAGTGGGTCCCCAGGAGATACGCAGTATTTT.

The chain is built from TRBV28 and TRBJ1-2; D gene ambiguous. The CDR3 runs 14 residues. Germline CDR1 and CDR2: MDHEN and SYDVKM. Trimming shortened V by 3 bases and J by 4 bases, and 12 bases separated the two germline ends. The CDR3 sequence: CASSFKGFPYGYTF. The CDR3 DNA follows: TGTGCCAGCAGTTTCAAGGGTTTCCCCTATGGCTACACCTTC.

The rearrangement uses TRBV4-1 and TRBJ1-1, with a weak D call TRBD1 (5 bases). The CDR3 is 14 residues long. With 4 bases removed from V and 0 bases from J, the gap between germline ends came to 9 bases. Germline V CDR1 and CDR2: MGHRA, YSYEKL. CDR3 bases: TGCGCCAGCAGCCTCAGGGACCTGAACACTGAAGCTTTCTTT. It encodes CASSLRDLNTEAFF.